Included here is one T cell receptor (beta chain) sequence, with context. The antigen is undetermined. Assay: immunoSEQ multiplex PCR; the TCRdb copy retains only in-frame clones and omits some. In all, the sample yields more than 110,000 clones. Per the germline V gene, CDR1 is KGHSH and CDR2 is LQKENI. This CDR3 spans 16 amino acids. The ends were cut back, 3 bases at V and 4 bases at J, with 18 bases in the middle. The data derive from a study of T cell responses to AZD1222 COVID-19 vaccine. Notes on the study in general: Seropositivity was recorded at baseline in only a handful of AZD1222 recipients. Clonal diversity may have been underestimated in mostly white British donors. Vaccine-related CD4 TCRs covered spike, predominating at 160-218 and 743-854. The reported proportion of spike-specific TCRs targeting unmutated variant regions was nearly half.

The sequenced material came from peripheral blood. This TCR was sampled from an adult in good health. The chain employs TRBV18 and TRBJ1-2; perhaps TRBD1 as D (6 bases). In DNA, the CDR3 is TGTGCCAGCTCACCCCCTAATGGGAAGGGGGTCTATGGCTACACCTTC. Translated, it gives CASSPPNGKGVYGYTF.